The 8 T cell receptor beta chains below all came from one sample that was sequenced in a study of blood T cell repertoires in COVID-19. Some clones are missing from TCRdb's copy, which holds only in-frame ones; the method was immunoSEQ multiplex PCR. This table holds approximately 240,000 clones, approximately 90% found once. Source material: PBMCs or T cells enriched from blood (not recorded which). The source is a woman aged 18-30 years in a cohort exposed to, infected with or recovered from COVID-19 (not recorded which).

V usage is TRBV14 and J usage is TRBJ1-2; tentative D call: TRBD1 (5 bases). CDR1 SGHDN and CDR2 FVKESK come from the germline V gene. The CDR3 extends over 13 amino acids. Trimming stripped 2 bases from V and 7 bases from J, with 11 bases between. CDR3 sequence reads: CASSQFGGGGYTF. The CDR3 nucleotides are TGTGCCAGCAGCCAATTCGGGGGAGGTGGCTACACCTTC. Variable domain in full (rest from reference TRBV14 and TRBJ1-2): EAGVTQFPSHSVIEKGQTVTLRCDPISGHDNLYWYRRVMGKEIKFLLHFVKESKQDESGMPNNRFLAERTGGTYSTLKVQPAELEDSGVYFCASSQFGGGGYTFGSGTRLTVV.

The chain combines TRBV10-3 with TRBJ1-4, with D perhaps matching TRBD1 (6 bases). V dropped 5 bases and J dropped 3 bases, with 13 bases sitting between them. CDR3 size: 15 residues. In germline, CDR1 is ENHRY, CDR2 SYGVKD. This CDR3 is CAISTQGPPNEKLFF. For the CDR3, the DNA is TGTGCCATCAGTACGCAGGGGCCGCCTAATGAAAAACTGTTTTTT.

The V gene is TRBV7-3, the J gene TRBJ1-2, with 7 bases aligning to TRBD1. V was pared by 5 bases and J by 3 bases, with 12 bases of the junction left unmatched. Per germline, CDR1 SGHTA and CDR2 FQGTGA. This CDR3 is 16 amino acids long. The CDR3 sequence is CASSLEGARKDYGYTF. CDR3 nucleotides: TGTGCCAGCAGCCTGGAGGGGGCGCGGAAAGACTATGGCTACACCTTC.

V usage is TRBV24-1 and J usage is TRBJ2-7; 8 bases fit TRBD1. The germline gives CDR1 KGHDR, CDR2 SFDVKD. V lost 9 bases and J lost 7; bases outside the gene matches: 10. This CDR3 is built from 13 residues. The CDR3: CATSVQGAGEQYF. In DNA, the CDR3 is TGTGCCACCTCCGTGCAGGGGGCGGGTGAGCAGTACTTC.

V usage is TRBV5-4 and J usage is TRBJ1-3, with D perhaps TRBD1 (5 bases). Germline lookup yields CDR1 SGHNT and CDR2 YYREEE (reference sequence). This CDR3 region has 18 residues. The V and J ends lost 4 bases and 0 bases respectively, with 20 bases between them. CDR3 coding DNA: TGTGCCAGCAGCCCCCGGGGGACTAAGATGGGCTCTGGAAACACCATATATTTT. This translates into CASSPRGTKMGSGNTIYF.

The chain uses TRBV7-6 and TRBJ2-2; 13 bases fit TRBD2. The CDR3 spans 18 residues. V lost 5 bases to trimming and J lost 4 bases; unmatched junction nucleotides: 10. The V gene's germline CDR1 is SGHVS and CDR2 FNYEAQ. CDR3 sequence (DNA): TGTGCCAGCAGCCCCTGGACTAGCGGGAGTTTAGGCACCGGGGAGCTGTTTTTT. Translated: CASSPWTSGSLGTGELFF.

The chain couples TRBV28 to TRBJ2-1; 10 bases map to TRBD2. This CDR3 has 15 amino acids. Looked up from germline, CDR1 is MDHEN and CDR2 is SYDVKM. Trimming cost V 2 bases and J 6 bases; bases outside gene matches: 4. Here the CDR3 DNA reads TGTGCCAGCAGTTTACTTAGCGGGGGGCGCAATGAGCAGTTCTTC. Amino acids: CASSLLSGGRNEQFF.

This clone was recorded only once. The V call is TRBV19, the J call TRBJ1-5; D not certain. The V end was cut by 2 bases, the J end by 0 bases, with 8 bases between. Germline V gene data show CDR1 as LNHDA and CDR2 as SQIVND (reference sequence). This CDR3 region has 15 residues. CDR3 bases: TGTGCCAGTAGTATAAACAGTTATAGCAATCAGCCCCAGCATTTT. It specifies CASSINSYSNQPQHF. The variable domain in full, completed from reference TRBV19 and TRBJ1-5, reads DGGITQSPKYLFRKEGQNVTLSCEQNLNHDAMYWYRQDPGQGLRLIYYSQIVNDFQKGDIAEGYSVSREKKESFPLTVTSAQKNPTAFYLCASSINSYSNQPQHFGDGTRLSIL.